This TCR beta chain was obtained from a study of cytomegalovirus exposure and HLA in healthy donors. General observations from the study: Some V segments, TRBV6-2 and TRBV6-3 among them, were indistinguishable and were therefore excluded. Previously analyzed data showed that most TCR beta V segments were productive at a frequency of about 87% or about 30%. Analysis performed later found 16,951 TCR beta sequences associated with HLA alleles at 0.05 false discovery rate.

The primer mix had 60 Vbeta and 13 Jbeta primers. The assay was immunoSEQ multiplex PCR, and TCRdb's table has in-frame clones only and misses some. The data show 81,000 or so clones, 70% to 80% seen once. Turning to this clone: Its antigen is undetermined.

Germline V gene lookup returns CDR1 MNHNS and CDR2 SASEGT. The CDR3 spans 14 residues. V dropped 8 bases and J dropped 4; count of bases not matched to a gene: 6. Sequenced input: PBMCs. The TCR sequence derives from a man between 45 and 60 years old in good health and CMV-seropositive. The chain combines TRBV6-1 with TRBJ2-2, with 8 bases identical to TRBD1. CDR3 residues: CASSRQGTTGELFF. The CDR3 DNA reads TGTGCCAGCTCGCGACAGGGGACCACCGGGGAGCTGTTTTTT.